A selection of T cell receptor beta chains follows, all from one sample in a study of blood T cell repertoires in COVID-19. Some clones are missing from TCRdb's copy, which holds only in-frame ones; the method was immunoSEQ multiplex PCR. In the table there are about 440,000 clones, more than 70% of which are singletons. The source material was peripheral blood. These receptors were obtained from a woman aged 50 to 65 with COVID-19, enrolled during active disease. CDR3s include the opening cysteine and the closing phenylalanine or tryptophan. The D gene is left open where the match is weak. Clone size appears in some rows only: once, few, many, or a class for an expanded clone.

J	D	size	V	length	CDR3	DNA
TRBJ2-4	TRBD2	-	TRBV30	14	CAWSPGTSPNIQYF	TGTGCCTGGAGTCCCGGGACTAGCCCCAACATTCAGTACTTC
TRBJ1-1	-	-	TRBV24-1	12	CATRQDSPRAFF	TGTGCCACCAGACAGGACAGCCCTCGAGCTTTCTTT
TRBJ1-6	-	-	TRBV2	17	CASNTRGSRNYNSPLHF	TGTGCCAGCAATACTAGGGGGAGCCGAAACTATAATTCACCCCTCCACTTT
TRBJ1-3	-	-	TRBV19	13	CASGISSGNTIYF	TGTGCGTCGGGTATCTCCTCTGGAAACACCATATATTTT
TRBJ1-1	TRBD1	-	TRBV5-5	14	CASSSHRGNTEAFF	TGTGCCAGCAGCTCTCACAGGGGGAACACTGAAGCTTTCTTT
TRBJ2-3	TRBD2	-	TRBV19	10	CAIGGETQYF	TGTGCCATCGGGGGGGAAACGCAGTATTTT
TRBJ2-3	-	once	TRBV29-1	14	CSANQAGGTDTQYF	TGCAGCGCAAACCAGGCAGGCGGCACAGATACGCAGTATTTT
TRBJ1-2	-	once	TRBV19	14	CASSIAVTSRGYTF	TGTGCCAGTAGTATAGCCGTAACGTCCAGGGGCTACACCTTC
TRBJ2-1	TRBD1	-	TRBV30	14	CAWRSGQGGGEQFF	TGTGCCTGGAGATCGGGACAGGGTGGGGGCGAGCAGTTCTTC
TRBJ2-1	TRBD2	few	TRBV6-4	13	CASSGTSENEQFF	TGTGCCAGCAGTGGGACTAGCGAAAATGAGCAGTTCTTC
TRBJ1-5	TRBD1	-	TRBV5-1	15	CASSLAGQGNQPQHF	TGCGCCAGCAGCTTGGCCGGACAGGGTAATCAGCCCCAGCATTTT
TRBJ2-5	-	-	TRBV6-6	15	CASSYFLDTQETQYF	TGTGCCAGCAGTTACTTCTTGGACACCCAAGAGACCCAGTACTTC
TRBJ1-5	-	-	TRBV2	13	CASIAALNQPQHF	TGTGCCAGCATCGCGGCGCTAAATCAGCCCCAGCATTTT
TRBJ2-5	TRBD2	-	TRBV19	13	CASRLAGQETQYF	TGTGCCAGTAGACTAGCGGGCCAAGAGACCCAGTACTTC
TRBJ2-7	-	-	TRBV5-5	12	CASSLDGYEQYF	TGTGCCAGCAGTTTAGACGGGTACGAGCAGTACTTC
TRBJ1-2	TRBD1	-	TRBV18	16	CASSPGQGPPNYGYTF	TGTGCCAGCTCACCGGGACAGGGCCCCCCTAACTATGGCTACACCTTC
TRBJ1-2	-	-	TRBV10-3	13	CAISPNGDYGYTF	TGTGCCATCTCCCCCAACGGGGACTATGGCTACACCTTC
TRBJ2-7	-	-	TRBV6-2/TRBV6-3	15	CASSPRGTSSYEQYF	TGTGCCAGCAGTCCAAGAGGGACTTCCTCCTACGAGCAGTACTTC
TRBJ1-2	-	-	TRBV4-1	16	CASSPAGGRDNYGYTF	TGCGCCAGCAGCCCCGCGGGAGGGAGAGACAACTATGGCTACACCTTC
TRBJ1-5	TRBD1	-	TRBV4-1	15	CASSHEGTANQPQHF	TGCGCCAGCAGCCACGAAGGGACAGCAAATCAGCCCCAGCATTTT
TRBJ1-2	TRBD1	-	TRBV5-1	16	CASKGVLQQGLNGYTF	TGCGCCAGCAAGGGGGTTCTACAACAGGGGCTGAATGGCTACACCTTC
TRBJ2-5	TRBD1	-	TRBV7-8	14	CASSSRTGGETQYF	TGTGCCAGCAGCTCCAGGACAGGGGGGGAGACCCAGTACTTC
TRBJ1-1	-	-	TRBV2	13	CASRIRVGTEAFF	TGTGCCAGCAGAATCAGGGTGGGCACTGAAGCTTTCTTT
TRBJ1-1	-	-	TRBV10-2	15	CASSESGVGYTEAFF	TGCGCCAGCAGTGAGTCGGGAGTCGGTTACACTGAAGCTTTCTTT
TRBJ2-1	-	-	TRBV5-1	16	CASSLDPLASYNEQFF	TGCGCCAGCAGCTTGGATCCATTAGCCTCCTACAATGAGCAGTTCTTC
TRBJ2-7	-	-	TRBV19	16	CASSIDLLGKNYEQYF	TGTGCCAGTAGTATAGACCTGCTGGGCAAGAACTACGAGCAGTACTTC
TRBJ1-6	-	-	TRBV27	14	CASRPARTAPPLHF	TGTGCCAGCCGGCCGGCTAGGACAGCCCCACCCCTCCACTTT
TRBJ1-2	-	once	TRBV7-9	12	CASSLAAYGYTF	TGTGCCAGCAGCCTCGCGGCTTATGGCTACACCTTC
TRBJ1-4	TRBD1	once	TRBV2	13	CAIQGDLNEKLFF	TGTGCCATCCAGGGGGACCTTAATGAAAAACTGTTTTTT
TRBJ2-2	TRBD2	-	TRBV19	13	CATRGANTGELFF	TGTGCCACACGGGGGGCGAACACCGGGGAGCTGTTTTTT